The 9 T cell receptor beta chains given below trace back to one sample, sequenced in a study of CD8 T cells in Susac syndrome. The authors reverse transcribed roughly 0.5 to 1 ug RNA with random hexamers. MiXCR, applied by TCRdb to the immunoSEQ multiplex PCR reads, yields one record per CDR3 protein. This table holds tens of thousands of distinct CDR3 sequences, around 94% found once. Material for sequencing was CD8+ T cells from PBMCs. The source of these receptors is a human donor in good health.

The chain employs TRBV5-6 and TRBJ2-7; no reliable D call. The CDR3 consists of 15 residues. Germline CDR1 reads SGHDT; CDR2 reads YYEEEE. CDR3 sequence (DNA): TGTGCCAGCGGATGCTGTATATCAAATTCTTACGGGCAGTACGTC. Residues: CASGCCISNSYGQYV.

V gene TRBV7-6 combines with J gene TRBJ2-1; D call uncertain. The CDR3 has 17 residues. V shed 1 base and J shed 0 bases, with 13 bases lying between them. Germline V gene sequence: CDR1 SGHVS, CDR2 FNYEAQ. The CDR3 nucleotides read TGTGCCAGCAGCTTAGTCGTTCCGGCGAGCTCCTACAATGAGCAGTTCTTC. Translation gives CASSLVVPASSYNEQFF.

This clonotype is a singleton in its sample. J is TRBJ2-1 and V is TRBV4-1, with a possible D match to TRBD1 (5 bases). V was shortened by 5 bases and J by 10 bases, with 15 bases between the two germline ends. The germline CDR1 and CDR2 sequences are MGHRA and YSYEKL. The CDR3 covers 13 residues. The CDR3, as DNA: TGCGCCAGCAGCTCGATAAAGGGGCAGGAGCAGTTCTTC. Protein: CASSSIKGQEQFF.

The chain recombines TRBV5-1 with TRBJ2-5; no clear D. The germline gives CDR1 SGHRS, CDR2 YFSETQ. The CDR3 loop spans 14 amino acids. The V gene lost 1 base and the J gene lost 7 bases, with 14 bases spanning the gap. DNA of the CDR3: TGCGCCAGCAGCTTGCACGGGCCGGGTGCGACCCAGTACTTC. Translating it yields CASSLHGPGATQYF.

The chain couples TRBV6-1 to TRBJ2-1, with 8 bases identical to TRBD2. This CDR3 is 16 amino acids long. Trimming removed 7 bases from V and 8 bases from J; junction bases left unmatched: 16. Germline CDR1 is MNHNS and CDR2 is SASEGT. DNA of the CDR3: TGTGCCAGCACCGTTAGCGGGGAGGGCCTAGCGTATGAGCAGTTCTTC. Translation: CASTVSGEGLAYEQFF.

This clonotype came up once. The chain has TRBV20-1 and TRBJ1-3, with D unclear. Trimming left V 5 bases short and J 0 bases short, with 14 bases between. Germline CDR1 is DFQATT and CDR2 is SNEGSKA (reference sequence). There are 15 residues in the CDR3. The CDR3 spells CSAAEKGTSGNTIYF. The CDR3 bases are TGCAGTGCTGCGGAGAAGGGCACCTCTGGAAACACCATATATTTT.

This rearrangement joins TRBV9 to TRBJ1-2, with 7 bases lining up with TRBD1. This CDR3 has 13 amino acids. Germline assignment: CDR1 SGDLS and CDR2 YYNGEE. With 7 bases clipped from V and 7 bases from J, the junction kept 10 bases outside the gene matches. In nucleotides, the CDR3 is TGTGCCAGCCGTAAGGGACAGAGGACTGGCTACACCTTC. It is translated as CASRKGQRTGYTF.

The chain employs TRBV5-1 and TRBJ1-2, with 8 bases lining up with TRBD1. The CDR3 runs to 16 residues. With 0 bases clipped from V and 4 bases from J, the junction kept 8 bases outside the gene matches. Germline V CDR1 and CDR2: SGHRS, YFSETQ. The CDR3 DNA sequence: TGCGCCAGCAGCTTGGGGGACAGGCCATCGCCCTATGGCTACACCTTC. It codes for CASSLGDRPSPYGYTF.

This clonotype was recorded once. This chain uses TRBV10-3 with TRBJ2-1; D is ambiguous. CDR3 length: 12 amino acids. In germline, CDR1 is ENHRY, CDR2 SYGVKD. V shed 2 bases and J shed 8 bases, with 7 bases lying between them. CDR3 DNA sequence: TGTGCCATCAGTGAGCCCCCCCATGAGCAGTTCTTC. Its protein product is CAISEPPHEQFF.